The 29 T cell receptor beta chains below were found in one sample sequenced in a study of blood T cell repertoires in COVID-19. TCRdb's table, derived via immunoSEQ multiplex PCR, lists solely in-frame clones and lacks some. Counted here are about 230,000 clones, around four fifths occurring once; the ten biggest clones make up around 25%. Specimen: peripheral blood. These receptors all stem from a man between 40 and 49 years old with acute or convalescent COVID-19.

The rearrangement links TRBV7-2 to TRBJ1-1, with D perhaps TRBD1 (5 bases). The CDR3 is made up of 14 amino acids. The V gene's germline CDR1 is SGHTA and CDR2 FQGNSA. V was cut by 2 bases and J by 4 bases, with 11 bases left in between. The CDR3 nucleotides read TGTGCCAGCAGCTTAAATCGGGGGATCACTGAAGCTTTCTTT. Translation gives CASSLNRGITEAFF.

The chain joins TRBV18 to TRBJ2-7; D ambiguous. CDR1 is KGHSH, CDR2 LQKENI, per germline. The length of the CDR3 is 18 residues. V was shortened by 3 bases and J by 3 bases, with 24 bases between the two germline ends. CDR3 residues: CASSPKPNPKRPLYEQYF. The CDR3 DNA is TGTGCCAGCTCACCGAAGCCAAACCCCAAGAGGCCCCTCTACGAGCAGTACTTC.

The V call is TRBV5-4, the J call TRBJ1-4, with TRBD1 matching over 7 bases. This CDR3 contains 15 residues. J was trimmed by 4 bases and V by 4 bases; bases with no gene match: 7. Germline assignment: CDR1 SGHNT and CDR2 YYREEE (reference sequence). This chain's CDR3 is CASSIGTAYNEKLFF. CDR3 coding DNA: TGTGCCAGCAGCATAGGGACAGCTTATAATGAAAAACTGTTTTTT.

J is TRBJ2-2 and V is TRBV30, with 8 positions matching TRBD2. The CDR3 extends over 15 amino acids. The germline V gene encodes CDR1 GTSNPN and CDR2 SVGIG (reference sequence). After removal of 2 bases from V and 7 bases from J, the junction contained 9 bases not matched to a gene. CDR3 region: CAWSKASGSHGELFF. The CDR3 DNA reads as TGTGCCTGGAGTAAGGCTAGCGGGTCTCACGGGGAGCTGTTTTTT.

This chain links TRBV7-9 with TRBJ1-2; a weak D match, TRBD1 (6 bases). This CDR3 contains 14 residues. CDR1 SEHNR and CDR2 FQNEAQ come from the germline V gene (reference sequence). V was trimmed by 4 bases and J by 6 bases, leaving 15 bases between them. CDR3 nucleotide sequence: TGTGCCAGCAGCTCCTCAGGGGCCCGGGATGGCTACACCTTC. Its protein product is CASSSSGARDGYTF. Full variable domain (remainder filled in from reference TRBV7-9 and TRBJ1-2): DTGVSQNPRHKITKRGQNVTFRCDPISEHNRLYWYRQTLGQGPEFLTYFQNEAQLEKSRLLSDRFSAERPKGSFSTLEIQRTEQGDSAMYLCASSSSGARDGYTFGSGTRLTVV.

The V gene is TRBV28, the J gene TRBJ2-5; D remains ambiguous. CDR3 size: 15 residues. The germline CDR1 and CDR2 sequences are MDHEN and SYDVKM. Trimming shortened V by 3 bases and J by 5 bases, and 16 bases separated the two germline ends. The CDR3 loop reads CASSFSILTRETQYF. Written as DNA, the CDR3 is TGTGCCAGCAGTTTCTCAATCCTGACCAGGGAGACCCAGTACTTC.

Here the CDR3 reads CASSGTSRFGEQFF. DNA of the CDR3: TGTGCCAGCAGTGGGACTAGCAGGTTCGGTGAGCAGTTCTTC. The chain employs TRBV9 and TRBJ2-1; TRBD2 matches at 9 bases. V was clipped by 5 bases and J by 9 bases; unmatched bases: 9. The CDR3 totals 14 residues. CDR1 is SGDLS, CDR2 YYNGEE, per germline.

The CDR3 DNA is TGTGCCATCAGTGACAATCTGAACACTGAAGCTTTCTTT. Translating gives CAISDNLNTEAFF. This chain uses TRBV10-3 with TRBJ1-1; D unclear. Trimming pared 3 bases from V and 0 bases from J, leaving 5 bases between. Germline-derived CDR1 and CDR2 are ENHRY and SYGVKD. CDR3 length equals 13 residues.

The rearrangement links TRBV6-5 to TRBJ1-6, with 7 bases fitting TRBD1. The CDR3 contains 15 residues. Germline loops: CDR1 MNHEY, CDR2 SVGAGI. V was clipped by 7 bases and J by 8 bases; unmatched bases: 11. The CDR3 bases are TGTGCCAGCAACTTATACAGGGGAGTGGATTCACCCCTCCACTTT. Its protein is CASNLYRGVDSPLHF.

The CDR3 is CASSLVGARAKNIQYF. CDR3 nucleotide sequence: TGTGCCAGCAGCTTAGTGGGGGCCAGAGCCAAAAACATTCAGTACTTC. The rearrangement links TRBV11-2 to TRBJ2-4, with a possible D match to TRBD1 (6 bases). V shed 1 base and J shed 0 bases, with 10 bases lying between them. The germline gives CDR1 SGHAT, CDR2 FQNNGV. CDR3 length: 16 amino acids.

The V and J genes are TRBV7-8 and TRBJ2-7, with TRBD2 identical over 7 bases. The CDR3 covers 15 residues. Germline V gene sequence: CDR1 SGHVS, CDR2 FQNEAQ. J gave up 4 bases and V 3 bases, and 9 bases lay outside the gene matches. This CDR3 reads CASSLELAAFYEQYF. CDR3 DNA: TGTGCCAGCAGCTTGGAGCTAGCGGCGTTTTACGAGCAGTACTTC.

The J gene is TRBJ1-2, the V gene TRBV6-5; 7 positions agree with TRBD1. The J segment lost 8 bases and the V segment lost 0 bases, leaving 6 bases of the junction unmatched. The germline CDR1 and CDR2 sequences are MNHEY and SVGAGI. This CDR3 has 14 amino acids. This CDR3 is CASSYSRGGRGYTF. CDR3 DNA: TGTGCCAGCAGTTACTCGAGAGGGGGCAGAGGCTACACCTTC.

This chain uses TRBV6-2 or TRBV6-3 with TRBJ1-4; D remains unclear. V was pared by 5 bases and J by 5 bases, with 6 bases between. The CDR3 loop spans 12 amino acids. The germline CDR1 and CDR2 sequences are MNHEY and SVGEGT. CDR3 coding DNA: TGTGCCAGCAGTGCGGGGAATGAAAAACTGTTTTTT. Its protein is CASSAGNEKLFF.

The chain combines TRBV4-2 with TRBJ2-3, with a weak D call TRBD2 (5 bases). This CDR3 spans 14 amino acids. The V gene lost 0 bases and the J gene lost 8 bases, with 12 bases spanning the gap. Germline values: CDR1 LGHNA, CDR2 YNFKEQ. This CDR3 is CASSQEGRESTQYF. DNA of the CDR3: TGTGCCAGCAGCCAAGAAGGACGGGAAAGTACGCAGTATTTT.

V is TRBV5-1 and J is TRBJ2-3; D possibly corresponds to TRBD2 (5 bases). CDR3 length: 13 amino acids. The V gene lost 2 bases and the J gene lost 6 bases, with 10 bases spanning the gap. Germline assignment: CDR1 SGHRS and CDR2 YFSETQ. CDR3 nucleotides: TGCGCCAGCAGCTTCGATCCGGGGGATACGCAGTATTTT. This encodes CASSFDPGDTQYF.

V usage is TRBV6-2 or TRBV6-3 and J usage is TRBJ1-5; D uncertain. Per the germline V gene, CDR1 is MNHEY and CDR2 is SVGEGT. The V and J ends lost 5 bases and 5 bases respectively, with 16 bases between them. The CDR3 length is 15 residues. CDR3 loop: CASSPPSRGDQPQHF. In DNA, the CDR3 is TGTGCCAGCAGTCCCCCCTCCCGGGGAGATCAGCCCCAGCATTTT.

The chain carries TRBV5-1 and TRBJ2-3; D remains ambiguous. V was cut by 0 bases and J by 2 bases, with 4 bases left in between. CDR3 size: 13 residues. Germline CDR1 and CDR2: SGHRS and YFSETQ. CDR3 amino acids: CASSLGLTDTQYF. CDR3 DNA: TGCGCCAGCAGCTTGGGGCTCACAGATACGCAGTATTTT.

The CDR3 nucleotides read TGTGCCAGCAGTGAAGCAGGCCAGGGGAATTCACCCCTCCACTTT. This encodes CASSEAGQGNSPLHF. The chain combines TRBV6-1 with TRBJ1-6; D may be TRBD1 (6 bases). This CDR3 region has 15 residues. CDR1 MNHNS and CDR2 SASEGT come from the germline V gene. The V end was cut by 0 bases, the J end by 7 bases, with 10 bases between.

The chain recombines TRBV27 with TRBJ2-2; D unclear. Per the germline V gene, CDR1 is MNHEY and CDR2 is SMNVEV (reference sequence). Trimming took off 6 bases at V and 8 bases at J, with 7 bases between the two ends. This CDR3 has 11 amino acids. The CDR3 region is CASRAGGELFF. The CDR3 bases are TGTGCCAGCAGGGCCGGGGGGGAGCTGTTTTTT.

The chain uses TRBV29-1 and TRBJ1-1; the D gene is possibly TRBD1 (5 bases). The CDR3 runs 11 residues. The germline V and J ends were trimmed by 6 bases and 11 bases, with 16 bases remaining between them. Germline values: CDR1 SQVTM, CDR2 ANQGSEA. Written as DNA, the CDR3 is TGCAGCGTCTTGGACACTAATTGGGCTTTCTTT. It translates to CSVLDTNWAFF.

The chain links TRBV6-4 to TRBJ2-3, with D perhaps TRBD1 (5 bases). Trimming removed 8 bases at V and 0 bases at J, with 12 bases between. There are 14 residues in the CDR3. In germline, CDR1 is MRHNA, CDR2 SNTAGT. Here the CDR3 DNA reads TGTGCCAGCCGATCGGACACTAGCACAGATACGCAGTATTTT. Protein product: CASRSDTSTDTQYF.

The CDR3 region has the DNA TGTGCCAGCAGTTACACTACCAGGGGGTCTAACTACGAGCAGTACTTC. It encodes CASSYTTRGSNYEQYF. V gene TRBV6-5 combines with J gene TRBJ2-7, with TRBD1 matching over 7 bases. Trimming at V came to 2 bases and at J to 3 bases, leaving 10 bases not matched to a gene. Germline assignment: CDR1 MNHEY and CDR2 SVGAGI. This CDR3 comprises 16 residues.

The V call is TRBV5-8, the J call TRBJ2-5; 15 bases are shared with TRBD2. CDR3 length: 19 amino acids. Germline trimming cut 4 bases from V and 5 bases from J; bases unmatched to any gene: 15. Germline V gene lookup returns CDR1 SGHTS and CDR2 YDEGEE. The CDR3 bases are TGTGCCAGCAGCAGGGGTACGGGACTAGCGGGAGGCCCACAGGAGACCCAGTACTTC. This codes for CASSRGTGLAGGPQETQYF.

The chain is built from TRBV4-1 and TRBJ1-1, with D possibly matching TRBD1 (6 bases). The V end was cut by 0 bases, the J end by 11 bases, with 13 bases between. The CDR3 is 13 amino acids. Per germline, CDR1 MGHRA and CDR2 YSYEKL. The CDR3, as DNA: TGCGCCAGCAGCCAAGATTCTAGGGGGAAGGCTTTCTTT. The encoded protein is CASSQDSRGKAFF.

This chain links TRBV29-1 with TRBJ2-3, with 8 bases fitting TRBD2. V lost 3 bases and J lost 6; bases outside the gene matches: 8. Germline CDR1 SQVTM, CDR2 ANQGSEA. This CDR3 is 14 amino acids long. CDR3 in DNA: TGCAGCGTTGATGGCCGGGAGGGCCTTGATACGCAGTATTTT. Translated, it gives CSVDGREGLDTQYF.

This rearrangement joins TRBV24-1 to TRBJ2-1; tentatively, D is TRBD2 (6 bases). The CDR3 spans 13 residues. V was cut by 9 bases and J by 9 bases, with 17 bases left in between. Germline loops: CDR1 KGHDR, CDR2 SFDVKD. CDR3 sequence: CATSSLGGSEQFF. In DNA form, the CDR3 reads TGTGCCACCTCTTCCCTCGGGGGTAGTGAGCAGTTCTTC.

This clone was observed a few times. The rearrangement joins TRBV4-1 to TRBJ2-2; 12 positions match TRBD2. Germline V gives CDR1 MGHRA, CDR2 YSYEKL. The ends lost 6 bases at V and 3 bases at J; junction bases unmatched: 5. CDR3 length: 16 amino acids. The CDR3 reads CASRPTSGRYTGELFF. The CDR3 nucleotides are TGCGCCAGCAGGCCGACTAGCGGGAGATACACCGGGGAGCTGTTTTTT.

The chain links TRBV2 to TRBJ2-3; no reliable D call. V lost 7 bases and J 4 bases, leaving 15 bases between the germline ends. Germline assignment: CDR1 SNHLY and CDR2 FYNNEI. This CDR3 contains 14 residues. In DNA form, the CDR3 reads TGTGCCAGCAATGGTCCCGTAGTGTCAGATACGCAGTATTTT. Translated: CASNGPVVSDTQYF.

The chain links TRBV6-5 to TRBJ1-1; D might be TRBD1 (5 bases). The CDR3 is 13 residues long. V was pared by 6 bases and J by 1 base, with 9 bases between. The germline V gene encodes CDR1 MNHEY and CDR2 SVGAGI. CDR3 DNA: TGTGCCAGCAGATTCGACAGGAACACTGAAGCTTTCTTT. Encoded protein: CASRFDRNTEAFF.